The following is a T cell receptor (beta chain) sequence with its context. This clonotype was observed a handful of times. Its antigen is not yet known. The record has no base qualities; no much larger clone is one base away. The junction carries 13 bases between V and J, which are trimmed by 7 bases and 2 bases respectively. The germline V gene (reference sequence) supplies CDR1 DFQATT and CDR2 SNEGSKA. From its cysteine to its phenylalanine, the CDR3 spans 13 amino acids. Here the CDR3 DNA is all that survives: 39 bases in frame from base 1. This record belongs to a study of T-cell reconstitution after alpha-beta-depleted transplantation in children (dated by TCRdb to 2016 to 2017). Looking at the study overall: T-cell immune reconstitution after TCRalphabeta/CD19-depleted allogeneic hematopoietic cell transplantation in children was quantitatively tracked in the study by means of TCR repertoire profiling. What the study reported, not specific to this receptor: The frequencies of hyperexpanded clones fell over the following months, and after one year, T-cell counts and TCRbeta diversity were mostly attributed to newly produced T cells. About two months after transplant, the apparently early recovery of alphabetaT-cell counts reportedly depended on just several hundred clones that had expanded rapidly and came from non-depleted graft cells. In some patients, the high TCRbeta diversity seen at day 60 was put down to recipient T cells and intrathymic progenitors that had survived conditioning.

The treatment or condition label here, explained by the study, means: allogeneic hematopoietic cell transplantation with graft depleted of TCRalphabeta T cells and CD19 B cells. The children who served as transplant recipients had been given grafts of TCRalphabeta/CD19-depleted allogeneic hematopoietic cells. The library was made by PCR. The sequencing machine was an Illumina HiSeq 2500. TCR libraries were prepared with molecular barcoding, using unique molecular identifiers to normalize TCRbeta repertoire quantification. TCRdb itself trimmed the public reads at Q25 with fastp, ran MiXCR and retained productive beta chains. Each CDR3 protein gets just one entry, which takes the most common genes and DNA from the rows behind it. The sample table lists approximately 230,000 distinct CDR3 sequences, roughly 26% of them with a count of one. Clones ranked in the top ten supply around 2.5% of the sample.

The receptor's source is a girl aged 2 to 10 with Fanconi anemia, due to receive a stem cell transplant. The V and J segments used are TRBV20-1 and TRBJ2-3; a confident D gene designation cannot be given. Sequenced material: PBMCs, taken before TCRalphabeta/CD19-depleted stem cell transplant. The bases read TGCAGTGTGGTCCCAAGACCCACAGATACGCAGTATTTT. The resulting protein is CSVVPRPTDTQYF.